This is a list of T cell receptor beta chains from one sample in a study of T-cell reconstitution after alpha-beta-depleted transplantation in children. One entry per CDR3 protein, called by TCRdb with MiXCR from the PCR reads. This sample carries under 100,000 distinct CDR3 sequences, around 16% of them seen once, and the ten largest clones take around a fifth. The sample consisted of PBMCs, mostly from graft donor cells, taken 180 days after TCRalphabeta/CD19-depleted stem cell transplant. Every receptor here comes from a male patient aged 2-9 years who had a stem cell transplant for acute lymphoblastic leukemia, so the T cells may come from the graft donor. CDR3s leave out the opening cysteine and the closing phenylalanine or tryptophan. The D gene is left open where the match is weak.

>-|TRBJ2-3|13|TRBV12-3/TRBV12-4
ASRTYSSSTDTQY
>TRBD2|TRBJ2-7|14|TRBV7-9
ASSTLAGGPFYEQY
>TRBD1|TRBJ1-6|14|TRBV6-2/TRBV6-3
ASHGQGVLYNSPLH
>-|TRBJ2-3|12|TRBV12-3/TRBV12-4
ASSPSRATDTQY
>TRBD2|TRBJ2-1|16|TRBV11-1
ASSSATIKRGGYNEQF
>TRBD2|TRBJ2-7|12|TRBV20-1
SARDQAGVLEQY
>-|TRBJ2-7|12|TRBV4-1
ASSQLAPDYEQY
>-|TRBJ1-1|11|TRBV3-1
ASSSNGEKGAF
>-|TRBJ2-1|18|TRBV5-1
ASSFLQIYNEQFQSKWQF
>-|TRBJ2-1|15|TRBV9
ASSVALTLRRYDEQF
>TRBD2|TRBJ2-3|12|TRBV20-1
SARGSGAPDTQY
>TRBD1|TRBJ1-4|16|TRBV4-1
ASSQGWGTVATNEKLF
>-|TRBJ1-1|12|TRBV7-2
ASSLAGKNTEAF
>TRBD1|TRBJ2-7|13|TRBV12-3/TRBV12-4
ASSLWGQLSYEQY
>TRBD2|TRBJ2-4|11|TRBV27
ASSLSGGLSQY
>-|TRBJ1-1|12|TRBV29-1
SVRMKYSATEAF
>TRBD2|TRBJ2-7|12|TRBV7-9
ASTGLGWSYEQY
>-|TRBJ1-1|11|TRBV12-3/TRBV12-4
ASSLKGDTEAF